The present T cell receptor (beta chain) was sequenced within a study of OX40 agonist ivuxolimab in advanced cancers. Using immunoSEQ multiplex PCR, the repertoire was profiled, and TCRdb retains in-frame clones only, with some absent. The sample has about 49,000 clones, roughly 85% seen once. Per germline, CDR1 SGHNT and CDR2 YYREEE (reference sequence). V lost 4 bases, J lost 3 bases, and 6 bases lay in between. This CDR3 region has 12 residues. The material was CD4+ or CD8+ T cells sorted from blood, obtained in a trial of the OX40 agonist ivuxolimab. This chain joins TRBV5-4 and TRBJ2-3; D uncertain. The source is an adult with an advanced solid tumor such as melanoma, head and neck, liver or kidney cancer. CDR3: CASSLYTDTQYF. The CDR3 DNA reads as TGTGCCAGCAGCCTCTATACAGATACGCAGTATTTT.